A selection of T cell receptor beta chains follows, all from one sample in a study of human T cells and chemical hapten exposure. TCRdb itself ran the RACE reads through MiXCR, one entry per CDR3 protein. In the table there are 95,000 or so distinct CDR3 sequences, approximately 10% of which are singletons. Sequenced here: whole blood, sampled in connection with sensitization to the hapten diphenylcyclopropenone (DPC). Every receptor here comes from a woman between 40 and 50 years old with alopecia areata. Some clones in this sample may be carry-over from other donors' samples. Each CDR3 is given with its conserved first and last residue. A D gene is named only where the DNA matches it firmly. Not all rows give a size; the values are once, few, many and, for expanded clones, a class.

d_call clone_size j_call v_call cdr3_aa cdr3_nt
NA few TRBJ1-6 TRBV10-3 CATSQGEYSPLHF TGTGCCACTTCACAGGGAGAGTATTCACCCCTCCACTTT
NA few TRBJ2-1 TRBV6-6 CASAPRGGYSGNEQFF TGTGCCAGCGCCCCCCGAGGCGGATACAGTGGCAATGAGCAGTTCTTC
TRBD2 many TRBJ2-5 TRBV6-2/TRBV6-3 CASSPVSGGQETQYF TGTGCCAGCAGTCCGGTCAGCGGGGGGCAAGAGACCCAGTACTTC
NA NA TRBJ1-3 TRBV6-6 CASSFGWARRPSGNTIYF TGTGCCAGCAGTTTCGGGTGGGCCAGGAGGCCCTCTGGAAACACCATATATTTT
TRBD2 NA TRBJ2-6 TRBV4-3 CASSQRGGGSGANVLTF TGCGCCAGCAGCCAAAGGGGCGGGGGCTCTGGGGCCAACGTCCTGACTTTC
TRBD2 few TRBJ2-5 TRBV5-1 CASSLAPASGQETQYF TGCGCCAGCAGCTTGGCGCCCGCTAGCGGTCAAGAGACCCAGTACTTC
TRBD1 many TRBJ1-6 TRBV3-1 CASSPDRGSPLHF TGTGCCAGCAGCCCGGACAGGGGTTCACCCCTCCACTTT
NA many TRBJ2-3 TRBV11-2 CASSLVGDTQYF TGTGCCAGCAGCTTAGTTGGGGATACGCAGTATTTT
NA many TRBJ1-1 TRBV6-6 CASNPILGSDTEAFF TGTGCCAGCAACCCAATTCTGGGGTCTGACACTGAAGCTTTCTTT
NA few TRBJ1-1 TRBV6-2/TRBV6-3 CASSPRGALNTEAFF TGTGCCAGCAGCCCGCGGGGGGCTTTGAACACTGAAGCTTTCTTT
TRBD1 many TRBJ1-4 TRBV7-2 CASSSDRGEKLFF TGTGCCAGCAGCTCCGACAGGGGGGAAAAACTGTTTTTT
NA few TRBJ2-7 TRBV7-8 CASSLGQDRYEQYF TGTGCCAGCAGCTTAGGTCAGGACCGCTACGAGCAGTACTTC
TRBD2 many TRBJ2-7 TRBV7-6 CASSSTSGNEQYF TGTGCCAGCAGCTCGACTAGCGGGAACGAGCAGTACTTC
TRBD2 many TRBJ2-3 TRBV11-3 CASSFSGREDTQYF TGTGCCAGCAGCTTTAGCGGGCGGGAAGATACGCAGTATTTT
NA NA TRBJ2-1 TRBV11-2 CASSLVGSPANEQFF TGTGCCAGCAGCTTAGTGGGCAGCCCGGCTAATGAGCAGTTCTTC
TRBD1 many TRBJ1-2 TRBV20-1 CSARVGTAVYTF TGCAGTGCTAGAGTAGGGACAGCCGTCTACACCTTC
NA many TRBJ1-2 TRBV12-3/TRBV12-4 CASQLGQGGYTF TGTGCCAGCCAGTTGGGTCAGGGCGGCTACACCTTC
NA NA TRBJ1-1 TRBV30 CAWRRRAGMRTEAFF TGTGCCTGGAGGAGGAGGGCAGGGATGCGGACTGAAGCTTTCTTT
NA NA TRBJ2-3 TRBV3-1 CASSPLWADGADTQYF TGTGCCAGCAGCCCGCTTTGGGCGGATGGCGCAGATACGCAGTATTTT
NA NA TRBJ1-1 TRBV10-3 CAISGETEAFF TGTGCCATCAGTGGGGAAACTGAAGCTTTCTTT
TRBD2 many TRBJ2-1 TRBV27 CASSPSGRAEGEQFF TGTGCCAGCAGTCCTAGCGGGAGGGCCGAAGGTGAGCAGTTCTTC
TRBD1 NA TRBJ2-4 TRBV7-2 CASSRGTGRKNIQYF TGTGCCAGCAGCCGGGGGACAGGGAGGAAAAACATTCAGTACTTC
NA few TRBJ1-1 TRBV7-2 CASASLGEAFF TGTGCCAGCGCTTCTCTTGGGGAAGCTTTCTTT
NA few TRBJ1-1 TRBV6-5 CASSYYGTAEEAFF TGTGCCAGCAGTTACTACGGGACGGCCGAAGAAGCTTTCTTT
TRBD1 few TRBJ1-1 TRBV7-9 CASSAGTGVGGTEAFF TGTGCCAGCAGTGCCGGGACAGGGGTTGGAGGCACTGAAGCTTTCTTT
TRBD2 many TRBJ2-1 TRBV7-2 CASSLDGRPYNEQFF TGTGCCAGCAGCTTAGACGGGAGGCCTTACAATGAGCAGTTCTTC
TRBD2 many TRBJ2-5 TRBV4-2 CASSQFAGGPGETQYF TGTGCCAGCAGCCAGTTTGCGGGAGGGCCGGGGGAGACCCAGTACTTC
NA NA TRBJ2-7 TRBV2 CVSSRPGALYEQYF TGTGTCAGCAGCCGTCCGGGAGCCTTATACGAGCAGTACTTC
NA few TRBJ2-1 TRBV9 CASSVEPTPDREQFF TGTGCCAGCAGCGTAGAACCGACCCCCGATCGGGAGCAGTTCTTC
NA many TRBJ1-6 TRBV5-4 CASSIGVDSPLHF TGTGCCAGCAGCATTGGGGTCGATTCACCCCTCCACTTT
TRBD2 many TRBJ2-4 TRBV11-2 CASSSGLAGGERYIQYF TGTGCCAGCAGCTCCGGACTAGCGGGGGGTGAGAGGTACATTCAGTACTTC
NA many TRBJ2-7 TRBV28 CASTPAGFSYEQYF TGTGCCAGCACCCCGGCGGGGTTTTCCTACGAGCAGTACTTC
TRBD2 NA TRBJ2-1 TRBV4-2 CASSQVGLAGGNEQFF TGTGCCAGCAGCCAAGTTGGTCTAGCGGGAGGGAATGAGCAGTTCTTC
TRBD2 many TRBJ2-3 TRBV6-4 CASSDGTSGSTDTQYF TGTGCCAGCAGTGACGGGACTAGCGGGAGCACAGATACGCAGTATTTT
NA few TRBJ1-1 TRBV29-1 CSVLVQNTEAFF TGCAGCGTTCTCGTCCAAAACACTGAAGCTTTCTTT
NA many TRBJ2-3 TRBV6-6 CASSQDGTDTQYF TGTGCCAGCAGCCAAGACGGCACAGATACGCAGTATTTT
NA NA TRBJ2-3 TRBV29-1 CSVDVRRDTQYF TGCAGCGTTGATGTACGCCGAGATACGCAGTATTTT
NA many TRBJ2-7 TRBV7-6 CASSSIGKDEQYF TGTGCCAGCAGCTCGATAGGAAAGGACGAGCAGTACTTC
TRBD1 NA TRBJ2-7 TRBV4-3 CASSLLTGGSYEQYF TGCGCCAGCAGCCTTTTAACAGGGGGCTCCTACGAGCAGTACTTC
NA many TRBJ1-5 TRBV28 CASSSPLGSGNQPQHF TGTGCCAGCAGTTCTCCGTTGGGGTCTGGCAATCAGCCCCAGCATTTT
NA NA TRBJ1-6 TRBV4-3 CASSQDRQGLSPLHF TGCGCCAGCAGCCAAGATAGGCAGGGTTTATCACCCCTCCACTTT
NA NA TRBJ2-3 TRBV7-2 CASSLDPSPRAADTQYF TGTGCCAGCAGCTTAGACCCTAGCCCCAGGGCGGCAGATACGCAGTATTTT
NA NA TRBJ1-2 TRBV15 CATSRGVGINYGYTF TGTGCCACCAGCAGAGGGGTCGGGATTAACTATGGCTACACCTTC
TRBD2 NA TRBJ2-5 TRBV7-8 CASTLLAGTSETQYF TGTGCCAGCACCCTGCTAGCGGGTACCTCGGAGACCCAGTACTTC